The clone carrying this TCR beta chain was seen a few times. This entry is derived from a study of T-cell memory formation after mild COVID-19. The CDR3 has 14 amino acids. Germline V lookup: CDR1 LGHDT, CDR2 YNNKEL (reference sequence). Trimming removed 7 bases from V and 2 bases from J; junction bases left unmatched: 3. A single record per CDR3 protein comes from TCRdb applying MiXCR to the 5' RACE reads. The table records hundreds of thousands of distinct CDR3 sequences, around 28% of them present only once. The sequence was collected from an adult woman who had mild COVID-19 (a few samples of this study predate the infection). Cell type and time point are not known. The sample was PBMCs or a T cell subset sorted from them (not recorded which). The chain combines TRBV3-1 with TRBJ2-2; the match to TRBD2 covers 8 bases. The DNA for the CDR3 is TGTGCCAGCAAAAGCGGGAGTAACACCGGGGAGCTGTTTTTT. This sequence encodes CASKSGSNTGELFF.